Listed below are T cell receptor beta chains from one sample, sequenced in a study of cytomegalovirus exposure and HLA in healthy donors. Libraries were prepared by immunoSEQ multiplex PCR; TCRdb keeps only in-frame clonotypes and omits some of them. The repertoire has tens of thousands of clones, roughly 75% of them found once; the top ten carry roughly 4%. The sample was PBMCs. Source of these receptors: a woman in her 30s in good health and CMV-seronegative. Each CDR3 is given with its conserved first and last residue. A D gene is named only where the DNA matches it firmly. Where a row states a size, it is once, few, many or the class of an expanded clone; other rows omit it.

>TRBV11-2|TRBJ2-7|TRBD1|once
TGTGCCAGCAGCTTAACCGACAGGGTCAGCTCCTACGAGCAGTACTTC
CASSLTDRVSSYEQYF
>TRBV6-6|TRBJ2-7|.|.
TGTGCCAGCAGTTACTACCAGTCCTACGAGCAGTACTTC
CASSYYQSYEQYF
>TRBV5-1|TRBJ2-5|TRBD2|.
TGCGCCAGCAGCTTGGCCAGTCTAGCGGGAGCCCAAGAGACCCAGTACTTC
CASSLASLAGAQETQYF
>TRBV2|TRBJ1-2|TRBD1|.
TGTGCCAGCCCCGGGAGACAGGGAGTGAACGGCTACACCTTC
CASPGRQGVNGYTF
>TRBV25-1|TRBJ1-4|TRBD1|.
TGTGCCAGCCTGGGACAGGGGGAGGAAAAACTGTTTTTT
CASLGQGEEKLFF
>TRBV13|TRBJ2-7|TRBD2|.
TGTGCCAGCAGCCGCGGGGTAGCGGGGTCCTACGAGCAGTACTTC
CASSRGVAGSYEQYF
>TRBV4-3|TRBJ2-7|.|.
TGCGCCAGCAGCTTGCGGACAGCTCCCTACGAGCAGTACTTC
CASSLRTAPYEQYF
>TRBV9|TRBJ2-1|TRBD2|.
TGTGCCAGCAGCGTTACTAGCGGGGGCCCCAATGAGCAGTTCTTC
CASSVTSGGPNEQFF
>TRBV30|TRBJ1-2|TRBD1|.
TGTGCCTGGAGCTCCGGGACAGGGACCGGCTACACCTTC
CAWSSGTGTGYTF
>TRBV7-8|TRBJ2-1|TRBD2|.
TGTGCCAGCAGCTCTAGCGGGGGCTTCTCCTACAATGAGCAGTTCTTC
CASSSSGGFSYNEQFF
>TRBV7-2|TRBJ2-2|TRBD2|.
TGTGCCAGCAGCTTAGCGGTGAGGACTAGCGGGGGACTTACCGGGGAGCTGTTTTTT
CASSLAVRTSGGLTGELFF
>TRBV29-1|TRBJ1-1|.|.
TGCAGCGCCAGTTACAGGGTCACGGGGACTGAAGCTTTCTTT
CSASYRVTGTEAFF
>TRBV29-1|TRBJ1-1|.|once
TGCAGCGTTGAGATGATGGACACGGTAGGGTTCCGAGCTTTCTTT
CSVEMMDTVGFRAFF
>TRBV6-1|TRBJ2-7|TRBD2|few
TGTGCCAGCGGACTAGCGGGGGGGCCTGAGCAGTACTTC
CASGLAGGPEQYF
>TRBV27|TRBJ1-2|.|.
TGTGCCAGCAGTTCCACAGAGAACTATGGCTACACCTTC
CASSSTENYGYTF
>TRBV5-1|TRBJ1-6|TRBD1|.
TGCGCCAGCAGCGGGACAGGGGAGAATTCACCCCTCCACTTT
CASSGTGENSPLHF
>TRBV6-5|TRBJ2-1|.|few
TGTGCCAGCAGTTACTCGACGCAGGGGTCGGGCGAGCAGTTCTTC
CASSYSTQGSGEQFF
>TRBV5-1|TRBJ2-5|TRBD2|.
TGCGCCAGCAGGGGAGGGGATCAAGAGACCCAGTACTTC
CASRGGDQETQYF
>TRBV5-1|TRBJ1-1|.|.
TGCGCCAGCAGCTTGCTGGTCTTAGCTGAAGCTTTCTTT
CASSLLVLAEAFF
>TRBV15|TRBJ2-7|.|.
TGTGCCACCAGCAGAGTTTTCGTGGCGGACGAGCAGTACTTC
CATSRVFVADEQYF
>TRBV11-2|TRBJ1-5|.|.
TGTGCCAGCAGCTTAGGGCAGGGCAATCAGCCCCAGCATTTT
CASSLGQGNQPQHF
>TRBV23-1|TRBJ1-2|.|.
TGCGCCAGCAGTCAATCGGGGCCCCTCTATGGCTACACCTTC
CASSQSGPLYGYTF
>TRBV28|TRBJ1-5|TRBD1|.
TGTGCCAGCAGCTCGGACAGGGTCAGCAATCAGCCCCAGCATTTT
CASSSDRVSNQPQHF
>TRBV29-1|TRBJ2-7|TRBD2|.
TGCAGCGTTGAAGACATCCCCGGGGGCCGACTAGCGGGACAGGTGGGCGAGCAGTACTTC
CSVEDIPGGRLAGQVGEQYF
>TRBV4-1|TRBJ1-4|.|.
TGCGCCAGCAGCCCCTCCGGGGGACGGGGGAATGAAAAACTGTTTTTT
CASSPSGGRGNEKLFF
>TRBV7-2|TRBJ2-5|.|.
TGTGCCAGCAGCTTAGTAGCTAGGGAGACCCAGTACTTC
CASSLVARETQYF
>TRBV7-8|TRBJ1-3|.|.
TGTGCCAGCAGCTCGCCCAGGGCTGGAAACACCATATATTTT
CASSSPRAGNTIYF
>TRBV9|TRBJ1-5|.|.
TGTGCCAGCAGCGTGTCGGGGATTAGCAATCAGCCCCAGCATTTT
CASSVSGISNQPQHF
>TRBV25-1|TRBJ1-6|TRBD1|.
TGTGCCAGCAGTGAGGGACAGAGCTCTTATCATTCACCCCTCCACTTT
CASSEGQSSYHSPLHF
>TRBV29-1|TRBJ2-7|TRBD2|.
TGCAGCGTCCTAGCGGGGAATACCTACGAGCAGTACTTC
CSVLAGNTYEQYF
>TRBV6-5|TRBJ2-7|.|.
TGTGCCAGCAGTTACTCGATGGGGGGCGAGCAGTACTTC
CASSYSMGGEQYF